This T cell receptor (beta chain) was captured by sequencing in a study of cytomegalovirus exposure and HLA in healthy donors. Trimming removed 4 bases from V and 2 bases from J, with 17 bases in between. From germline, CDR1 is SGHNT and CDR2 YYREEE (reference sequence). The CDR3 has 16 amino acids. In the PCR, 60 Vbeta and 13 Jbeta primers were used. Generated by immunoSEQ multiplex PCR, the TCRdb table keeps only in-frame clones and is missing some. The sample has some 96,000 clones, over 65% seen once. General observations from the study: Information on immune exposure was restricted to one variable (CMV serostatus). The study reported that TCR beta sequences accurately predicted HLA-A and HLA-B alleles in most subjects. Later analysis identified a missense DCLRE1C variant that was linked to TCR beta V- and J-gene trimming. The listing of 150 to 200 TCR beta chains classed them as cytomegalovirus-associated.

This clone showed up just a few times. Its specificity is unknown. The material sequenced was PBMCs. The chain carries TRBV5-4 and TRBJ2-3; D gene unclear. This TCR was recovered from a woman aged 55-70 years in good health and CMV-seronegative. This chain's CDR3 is CASSPTAAPTTDTQYF. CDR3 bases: TGTGCCAGCAGCCCCACGGCAGCGCCAACCACAGATACGCAGTATTTT.